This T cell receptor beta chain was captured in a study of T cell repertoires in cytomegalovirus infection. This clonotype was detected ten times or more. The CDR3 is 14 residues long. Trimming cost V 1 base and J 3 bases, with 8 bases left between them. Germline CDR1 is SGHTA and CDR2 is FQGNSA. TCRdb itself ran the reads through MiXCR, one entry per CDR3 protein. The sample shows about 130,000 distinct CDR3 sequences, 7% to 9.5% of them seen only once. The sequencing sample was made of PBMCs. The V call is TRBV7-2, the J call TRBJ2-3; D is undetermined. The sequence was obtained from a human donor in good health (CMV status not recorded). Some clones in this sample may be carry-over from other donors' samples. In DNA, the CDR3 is TGTGCCAGCAGCTTAGTAGGTCTAACAGATACGCAGTATTTT. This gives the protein CASSLVGLTDTQYF. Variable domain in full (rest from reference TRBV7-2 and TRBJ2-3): GAGVSQSPSNKVTEKGKDVELRCDPISGHTALYWYRQSLGQGLEFLIYFQGNSAPDKSGLPSDRFSAERTGGSVSTLTIQRTQQEDSAVYLCASSLVGLTDTQYFGPGTRLTVL.